The 8 T cell receptor beta chains presented below share a single source sample, sequenced in a study of T-cell reconstitution after alpha-beta-depleted transplantation in children. Unique molecular identifiers were incorporated during preparation of the TCRbeta library. TCRdb independently ran MiXCR on the PCR reads; one entry per CDR3 protein. In the table there are around 250,000 distinct CDR3 sequences, over 8% of which are singletons. The sample consisted of PBMCs from the stem cell graft donor, taken from the stem cell graft. The source is a human donor who donated a stem cell graft to a child with SCID.

This clonotype was seen more than once but under ten times. This chain joins TRBV9 and TRBJ2-3, with TRBD2 matching 8 bases. The J segment lost 4 bases and the V segment lost 3 bases, leaving 7 bases of the junction unmatched. The CDR3 has 15 amino acids. Germline V CDR1 and CDR2: SGDLS, YYNGEE. The CDR3 DNA is TGTGCCAGCAGCGGAAATGGACTAGCCGCAGATACGCAGTATTTT. Encoded protein: CASSGNGLAADTQYF.

This sequence joins TRBV18 and TRBJ1-4; 7 bases fit TRBD1. With V trimmed by 4 bases and J by 0 bases, 11 bases remained unmatched. This CDR3 has 18 residues. Germline V gives CDR1 KGHSH, CDR2 LQKENI. CDR3 amino acids: CASSRDRTGQATNEKLFF. CDR3 DNA sequence: TGTGCCAGCTCACGCGACCGGACAGGACAAGCAACTAATGAAAAACTGTTTTTT.

This clonotype was seen ten or more times. The chain combines TRBV20-1 with TRBJ2-7, with D possibly being TRBD1 (6 bases). In germline, CDR1 is DFQATT, CDR2 SNEGSKA (reference sequence). With 6 bases removed from V and 4 bases from J, the gap between germline ends came to 13 bases. The CDR3 extends over 12 amino acids. CDR3 DNA sequence: TGCAGTGCGGGTTGGGGGCGGTACGAGCAGTACTTC. Translated: CSAGWGRYEQYF.

This clonotype has just a few counts. The V gene is TRBV4-2, the J gene TRBJ2-7; a possible D gene is TRBD1 (6 bases). In germline, CDR1 is LGHNA, CDR2 YNFKEQ. CDR3 length: 17 residues. Trimming cost V 1 base and J 3 bases, with 19 bases left between them. In DNA, the CDR3 is TGTGCCAGCAGCCAAGCCCAGGTTGTCGGACAGAGCTACGAGCAGTACTTC. Translated: CASSQAQVVGQSYEQYF.

This clonotype was recorded a few times. This chain links TRBV3-1 with TRBJ2-7, with TRBD2 matching 7 bases. The V gene end was trimmed by 1 base and the J gene end by 0 bases; junction bases not matched to a gene: 6. The CDR3 runs 16 residues. The germline CDR1 and CDR2 sequences are LGHDT and YNNKEL (reference sequence). Here the CDR3 DNA reads TGTGCCAGCAGCCAAGTGGGACGGGAGGACTCCTACGAGCAGTACTTC. Protein product: CASSQVGREDSYEQYF.

At least ten counts were recorded for this clonotype. The chain combines TRBV18 with TRBJ2-7; TRBD1 or TRBD2 may be the D gene (5 bases each). V lost 3 bases to trimming and J lost 5 bases, with 17 bases between them. The CDR3 length is 15 residues. CDR1 and CDR2 (germline): KGHSH, LQKENI. This CDR3 reads CASSPGRDHFDEQYF. The CDR3 DNA is TGTGCCAGCTCACCCGGCAGGGACCACTTTGACGAGCAGTACTTC.

The V call is TRBV5-8, the J call TRBJ1-5, with 7 positions matching TRBD1. The V and J ends lost 3 bases and 2 bases, in that order; junction bases with no gene match: 2. This CDR3 comprises 14 residues. Germline CDR1 is SGHTS and CDR2 is YDEGEE. CDR3 bases: TGTGCCAGCAGCTCAGACAGGGGCAATCAGCCCCAGCATTTT. Protein: CASSSDRGNQPQHF.

The chain combines TRBV12-3 or TRBV12-4 with TRBJ2-7; 8 bases match TRBD1. The ends lost 5 bases at V and 3 bases at J; junction bases unmatched: 9. The CDR3 consists of 15 residues. CDR3 DNA: TGTGCCAGCAGTAAGTCGACAGGGGTTATCTACGAGCAGTACTTC. Amino acids: CASSKSTGVIYEQYF.